The rows below give T cell receptor beta chains drawn from one sample of a study of T-cell reconstitution after alpha-beta-depleted transplantation in children. Via MiXCR, TCRdb re-called the PCR reads, giving one row per CDR3 protein. The sample carries hundreds of thousands of distinct CDR3 sequences, 10% to 15% recorded once. The source was PBMCs, collected from the stem cell graft. The receptors originated from a human donor who donated a stem cell graft to a child with Fanconi anemia. Both conserved end residues are part of each CDR3. Each record gives: CDR3 DNA, CDR3 protein, D gene, V gene, J gene, clone size. The D gene is left open where the match is weak. The listing skips clone size in some rows; elsewhere it reads once, few, many or a size class.

TGTGCCAGCAGCCCCCGGGGGGTTGGTCAGCCCCAGCATTTT	CASSPRGVGQPQHF	NA	TRBV12-3/TRBV12-4	TRBJ1-5	NA
TGTGCCAGCAGCCCATTCAGGCCAGTTGAAAAACTGTTTTTT	CASSPFRPVEKLFF	NA	TRBV3-1	TRBJ1-4	many
TGTGCCAGCAGCTTAGTATCAGGGCGAGAGCAGTTCTTC	CASSLVSGREQFF	NA	TRBV7-2	TRBJ2-1	few
TGTGCCAGCAGTGAAAGTAGGAGAAGGCGGGTGGAAGAGACCCAGTACTTC	CASSESRRRRVEETQYF	NA	TRBV25-1	TRBJ2-5	many
TGCGCCAGCAGCTTGTATGAAAGCTCCTACGAGCAGTACTTC	CASSLYESSYEQYF	NA	TRBV5-1	TRBJ2-7	few
TGTGCCAGCTCACCCAGCCGATCCCCCCTAGCACATGATACGCAGTATTTT	CASSPSRSPLAHDTQYF	NA	TRBV18	TRBJ2-3	NA
TGCGCCAGCAGTCTTGACATGCCTAGACCCGATGGCTACACCTTC	CASSLDMPRPDGYTF	NA	TRBV4-1	TRBJ1-2	few
TGTGCCAGCAGCTTACGTCACGAGGCTGAAGCTTTCTTT	CASSLRHEAEAFF	NA	TRBV7-9	TRBJ1-1	few
TGCAGTGCTATTGACAGTAGATTGGCTTTCTTT	CSAIDSRLAFF	NA	TRBV20-1	TRBJ1-1	few
TGTGCCAGCAGCCAAGTGGGACAGGGAGGAACAGATACGCAGTATTTT	CASSQVGQGGTDTQYF	TRBD1	TRBV14	TRBJ2-3	few
TGTGCCAGCAGTTTAAGTCTAGCGGGGAGCGAGCAGTACTTC	CASSLSLAGSEQYF	TRBD2	TRBV12-3/TRBV12-4	TRBJ2-7	few
TGTGCCAGCAGCCTCTGGGAGGGGAACGGCAATCAGCCCCAGCATTTT	CASSLWEGNGNQPQHF	NA	TRBV7-8	TRBJ1-5	many
TGTGCCAGCAGCCAAAAACTAGCGGGGGTACTCCACACCGGGGAGCTGTTTTTT	CASSQKLAGVLHTGELFF	TRBD2	TRBV3-1	TRBJ2-2	many
TGCGCCAGCAGCTCCCTAGCGGGAGGATGGGATACGCAGTATTTT	CASSSLAGGWDTQYF	TRBD2	TRBV5-1	TRBJ2-3	NA
TGTGCCAGCCAACCGGGAGGTACAGGGTGGAGGACCCAGTACTTC	CASQPGGTGWRTQYF	NA	TRBV11-2	TRBJ2-5	NA
TGTGCCAGCTCCCGGGACACAATCTACAATGAGCAGTTCTTC	CASSRDTIYNEQFF	NA	TRBV9	TRBJ2-1	few
TGCAGTGCTAAAGGACAGGGGAACACTGAAGCTTTCTTT	CSAKGQGNTEAFF	TRBD1	TRBV20-1	TRBJ1-1	many
TGCGCCAGCAGTCTTGACAGGATGTATGGCTACACCTTC	CASSLDRMYGYTF	NA	TRBV10-1	TRBJ1-2	NA
TGTGCCAGCAGCCTCCGGGGGTACACAGATACGCAGTATTTT	CASSLRGYTDTQYF	NA	TRBV7-9	TRBJ2-3	many
TGTGCCAGCAGCTTTGGGGCTACCTCCAATTCACCCCTCCACTTT	CASSFGATSNSPLHF	NA	TRBV5-5	TRBJ1-6	few
TGTGCCAGCAGTCTAAACAGGGGCTACGAGCAGTACTTC	CASSLNRGYEQYF	TRBD1	TRBV27	TRBJ2-7	many
TGTGCCAGCAGCCCAGGGGGGATTCTGAACACTGAAGCTTTCTTT	CASSPGGILNTEAFF	TRBD1	TRBV4-2	TRBJ1-1	once
TGCGCCAGCAGCCAAGCGGCCCTCAATGAAAAACTGTTTTTT	CASSQAALNEKLFF	NA	TRBV4-3	TRBJ1-4	few
TGCAGCGTGCGGACGGACCGCTCTGGGGCCAACGTCCTGACTTTC	CSVRTDRSGANVLTF	NA	TRBV29-1	TRBJ2-6	NA
TGTGCCAGCAGTAAGGCAACGGGGGTCCCCCTCCACTTT	CASSKATGVPLHF	NA	TRBV27	TRBJ1-6	many
TGCGCCAGCAGCCCTCCCCGGGACAGCCTCTATGGCTACACCTTC	CASSPPRDSLYGYTF	TRBD1	TRBV4-1	TRBJ1-2	NA
TGCAGCGCCGCGCTAAACTCAGTTAACTATGGCTACACCTTC	CSAALNSVNYGYTF	NA	TRBV29-1	TRBJ1-2	few
TGCAGTGCTAGGGAGGGCACCCATGGGGCCAACGTCCTGACTTTC	CSAREGTHGANVLTF	NA	TRBV20-1	TRBJ2-6	many
TGCGCCAGCAGCTTGGACGGGGGCGCGATGGGGGAGCAGTACTTC	CASSLDGGAMGEQYF	NA	TRBV5-1	TRBJ2-7	few
TGTGCCAGCAGTTACTCGGGCCCCCGGGTAGAAGAGACCCAGTACTTC	CASSYSGPRVEETQYF	NA	TRBV6-5	TRBJ2-5	NA
TGTGCCAGCAGTTCCCACCGGGGGATCAATGAGCAGTTCTTC	CASSSHRGINEQFF	NA	TRBV28	TRBJ2-1	few
TGTGCCAGCACCACCCCGTCGGGGGGCCCGGACAATGAGCAGTTCTTC	CASTTPSGGPDNEQFF	NA	TRBV6-1	TRBJ2-1	NA
TGTGCCAGCAGAATTTCGTATCGTGGGCCCCAGCATTTT	CASRISYRGPQHF	NA	TRBV27	TRBJ1-5	few
TGTGCCAACTCCGGGACAGGGTCGCATTTTAGGGGAGAGACCCAGTACTTC	CANSGTGSHFRGETQYF	TRBD1	TRBV2	TRBJ2-5	NA
TGTGCCAGCACCTATGGGGGGGCAGGCACTGAAGCTTTCTTT	CASTYGGAGTEAFF	NA	TRBV12-3/TRBV12-4	TRBJ1-1	few
TGCAGTGCCATGGGTAATAGCGGGGGGGCCGATCCGCAGTATTTT	CSAMGNSGGADPQYF	TRBD2	TRBV20-1	TRBJ2-3	NA
TGCAGTGCTAGAGATCTGGGGAGCGGGGGGCACCAAGAGACCCAGTACTTC	CSARDLGSGGHQETQYF	TRBD2	TRBV20-1	TRBJ2-5	NA